The entry that follows covers one T cell receptor beta chain sequence. The sample comes from a study of long-term antiretroviral therapy in people with HIV. Sequencing relied on immunoSEQ assay v3.0, run at survey level. The table came from immunoSEQ multiplex PCR; TCRdb's copy has only in-frame clones and leaves some out. The profile shows about 43,000 clones, about 89% of them singletons. V gave up 0 bases and J gave up 7 bases, with 7 bases separating them. CDR3 size: 13 residues. Per the germline V gene, CDR1 is LGHNA and CDR2 is YSLEER. Held in samples before DNA extraction were roughly 1-10 million cryopreserved PBMC.

The source was unsorted PBMCs, collected 0.1 years before starting antiretroviral therapy. The V and J genes are TRBV4-3 and TRBJ1-5; D is perhaps TRBD1 (6 bases). This receptor was taken from a woman aged 45 to 65 with HIV. CDR3 bases: TGCGCCAGCAGCCAAGAAAGGGGGCAGCCCCAGCATTTT. It specifies CASSQERGQPQHF.